What follows describes a single TCR beta chain. Reverse transcription of extracted RNA yielded cDNA, which provided the sequencing template. The table came from immunoSEQ multiplex PCR; TCRdb's copy has only in-frame clones and leaves some out. This table has approximately 100,000 clones, roughly 56% appearing once. The treatment was: oral pan-JAK inhibitor, 5-10 mg twice daily. The data are from a study of CD8+ T cells in alopecia areata. V was clipped by 4 bases and J by 0 bases; unmatched bases: 9. CDR1 and CDR2 from the germline V gene are SGHRS and YFSETQ. This CDR3 is built from 16 residues. This chain joins TRBV5-1 and TRBJ2-7; 8 nucleotides align to TRBD1. The sequence was obtained from a human donor with alopecia areata. The sample in question was CD8+ T cells sorted from blood, obtained at week 56, from a patient treated with tofacitinib. This CDR3 reads CASSSLWTGNSYEQYF. The CDR3 nucleotides are TGCGCCAGCAGCAGCCTCTGGACAGGGAACTCCTACGAGCAGTACTTC.